The source of this TCR beta chain is a study of T cell responses to AZD1222 COVID-19 vaccine (dated by TCRdb to the early 2020s). About the investigation overall: Because spike-specific TCR depth and breadth did not differ between the two schedules, AZD1222 recipients who got a second dose at roughly 4 weeks were pooled with those who got a second dose at roughly 12 weeks. A total of 233 trial participants underwent TCR sequencing, of whom about 200 had received two doses of AZD1222 and some 25 had received two doses of the MenACWY control vaccine. Trial participants were enrolled into age subgroups of 18-55, 56-69 and 70-plus years, which contained about 150, 27 and 61 TCR-sequenced participants, respectively. Study-wide findings and limitations: Participants were mostly white British, with more females than males. The authors suggested clonal diversity may have been underestimated. Reportedly, close to half of the unique spike-specific TCRs recognized epitopes lying outside the regions that are mutated in the B.1.351 and B.1.1.7 variants. The whole spike protein was spanned by vaccine-associated CD4 TCRs, and dominant responses were seen in regions 160-218 and 743-854. Because no day 14 peak-response samples were available, repertoires were characterized only after the peak T cell response. The 56-69-year group was small, and its depth increase did not reach significance, likely because of low power. Conclusions about previously exposed vaccinees are limited, since just 5 to 7 AZD1222 recipients were seropositive for SARS-CoV-2 at baseline. After two AZD1222 doses, both the breadth and the depth of spike-specific TCRs were significantly higher than at day 0 and than in MenACWY recipients.

V sheds 0 bases and J sheds 4 bases, leaving 15 bases between their ends. In the germline V gene (reference sequence), CDR1 corresponds to GTSNPN and CDR2 to SVGIG. Its CDR3 holds 15 amino acids, cysteine through phenylalanine. Kept here is only the CDR3 DNA, which spans 45 bases and is read in frame from base 1. About this clone: Its antigen remains unidentified. The record has no base qualities; no much larger clone is one base away.

The CDR3 regions of human TCRbeta chains were subjected to immunosequencing. Per the authors' processing: Repertoire TCRs were checked for matches against a reference library of SARS-CoV-2-specific TCRs that had been generated using the MIRA antigen-specificity platform. Breadth was defined as the fraction of unique TCRs that were SARS-CoV-2-associated. Depth was defined as the fraction of total T cells that were SARS-CoV-2-associated. Using the MIRA data, each spike-specific TCR was assigned both to the spike region to which the TCR was reactive and to a CD4 or CD8 class. Log10-transformed breadth and depth values were compared by one-way ANOVA with Sidak's multiple comparisons tests. TCRdb carries this immuneACCESS record with in-frame sequences only. Its versions omit some clonotypes, under half of them owing to an unresolved V gene in the studies checked, with the rest unexplained. That table is the source of V, J and clone size, and D and trimming were worked out from the DNA. The sample table contains over 100,000 clones; only one count was recorded for around 86% of them. Jointly, the top ten make up about 6% of the sample.

The sample's time point label, decoded: baseline before first vaccination. Samples from vaccinated people were obtained from the UK trials COV001 and COV002, which included a single-blind randomized controlled phase 2/3 trial of AZD1222 (ChAdOx1 nCoV-19) in healthy adults. For TCRbeta chain sequencing, PBMC samples were collected from trial participants at day 0 and at day 28 after the second dose. The V and J segments used are TRBV30 and TRBJ1-2, with the D gene uncertain. The sequences come from peripheral blood, collected on day 0 of AZD1222 vaccination. This clonotype was sampled from an adult in good health. This receptor has the CDR3 CAWSVSGADSYGYTF. The DNA is as follows: TGTGCCTGGAGTGTCTCAGGAGCGGACTCCTATGGCTACACCTTC.